Shown below are 15 T cell receptor beta chains from a single sample sequenced in a study of cytomegalovirus exposure and HLA in healthy donors. The PCR made use of 60 Vbeta and 13 Jbeta primers. Here immunoSEQ multiplex PCR was the method, and the copy in TCRdb shows in-frame clones only, minus some. In the table there are around 160,000 clones, 70% to 75% of which are singletons. Sequenced input: PBMCs. The origin of the receptors is a man aged 18 to 29 in good health and CMV-seropositive.

Turning to this clone: Sequence at one end of the junction differs from germline and may be a read error. V and J are TRBV2 and TRBJ2-1; D gene unclear. Germline CDR1 reads SNHLY; CDR2 reads FYNNEI. This CDR3 region has 12 residues. The CDR3 bases are TGTGCCAGCAGAGAAGACAACAATGAGCAGTTCTTC. The encoded protein is CASREDNNEQFF.

The rearrangement uses TRBV29-1 and TRBJ2-3; 8 bases map to TRBD2. Germline CDR1 is SQVTM and CDR2 is ANQGSEA. The V and J ends lost 4 bases and 1 base, in that order; junction bases with no gene match: 7. This CDR3 comprises 15 residues. In DNA form, the CDR3 reads TGCAGCGTTGGTCGGGCGGGGGGTGGCACAGATACGCAGTATTTT. Protein sequence: CSVGRAGGGTDTQYF.

The rearrangement links TRBV18 to TRBJ1-2; TRBD1 agrees at 9 bases. This CDR3 comprises 14 residues. V shed 5 bases and J 4 bases; nucleotides not matched to a gene: 5. Germline-derived CDR1 and CDR2 are KGHSH and LQKENI. The CDR3 coding sequence is TGTGCCAGCTCAGCGGGACAGGGAAGCTATGGCTACACCTTC. It codes for CASSAGQGSYGYTF.

This clone appeared a single time. The chain recombines TRBV6-1 with TRBJ1-1, with 8 bases identical to TRBD1. This CDR3 spans 15 amino acids. V lost 1 base, J lost 4 bases, and 5 bases stayed unmatched. The germline V gene encodes CDR1 MNHNS and CDR2 SASEGT. The DNA of the CDR3 is TGTGCCAGCAGTGAAGTGGGACAGGCGACCACTGAAGCTTTCTTT. Protein sequence: CASSEVGQATTEAFF.

The chain couples TRBV6-1 to TRBJ2-3; 11 bases agree with TRBD1. The CDR3 runs to 15 residues. Trimming at V came to 6 bases and at J to 12 bases, leaving 14 bases not matched to a gene. In germline, CDR1 is MNHNS, CDR2 SASEGT. The CDR3 spells CASRGGQGAQKYQYF. The DNA for the CDR3 is TGTGCCAGCAGGGGTGGACAGGGGGCTCAAAAATATCAGTATTTT.

The chain couples TRBV6-1 to TRBJ1-5, with 9 bases fitting TRBD1. V gave up 4 bases and J gave up 5 bases; unmatched junction bases: 3. This CDR3 comprises 14 residues. Germline lookup yields CDR1 MNHNS and CDR2 SASEGT. DNA for the CDR3: TGTGCCAGCAGTGCGGGACAGGGAGATCAGCCCCAGCATTTT. This translates into CASSAGQGDQPQHF.

This chain joins TRBV7-2 and TRBJ1-2; 9 positions agree with TRBD1. The CDR3 is 16 residues long. CDR1 SGHTA and CDR2 FQGNSA come from the germline V gene. With V trimmed by 1 base and J by 8 bases, 11 bases remained unmatched. The DNA of the CDR3 is TGTGCCAGCAGCTTAGGGGGGACAGGGCTTTATTACGGCTACACCTTC. As protein: CASSLGGTGLYYGYTF. Complete variable domain (other parts from reference TRBV7-2 and TRBJ1-2): GAGVSQSPSNKVTEKGKDVELRCDPISGHTALYWYRQSLGQGLEFLIYFQGNSAPDKSGLPSDRFSAERTGGSVSTLTIQRTQQEDSAVYLCASSLGGTGLYYGYTFGSGTRLTVV.

The rearrangement uses TRBV28 and TRBJ2-7, with 7 bases identical to TRBD1. The CDR3 consists of 14 residues. V was pared by 4 bases and J by 6 bases, with 9 bases of the junction left unmatched. Germline CDR1 is MDHEN and CDR2 is SYDVKM. The CDR3 DNA follows: TGTGCCAGCAGTTCACTGACAGGGCGGCGCGAGCAGTACGTC. Protein: CASSSLTGRREQYV.

This clone was observed a handful of times. V usage is TRBV2 and J usage is TRBJ2-7, with D unresolved. CDR1 and CDR2 from the germline V gene are SNHLY and FYNNEI. The CDR3 consists of 12 residues. Trimming removed 5 bases from V and 6 bases from J, with 11 bases in between. CDR3 nucleotides: TGTGCCAGCAGTCCGAGCCTGGGCGAGCAGTACGTC. This sequence encodes CASSPSLGEQYV.

The chain carries TRBV5-6 and TRBJ2-2; TRBD2 aligns across 16 bases. The V gene end was trimmed by 2 bases and the J gene end by 4 bases; junction bases not matched to a gene: 8. The length of the CDR3 is 19 residues. Germline-derived CDR1 and CDR2 are SGHDT and YYEEEE. The CDR3 DNA reads as TGTGCCAGCAGCTTTTGGGGACTAGCGGGGGGGCCGTCCACCGGGGAGCTGTTTTTT. It translates to CASSFWGLAGGPSTGELFF. The variable domain in full, with the rest retrieved from reference TRBV5-6 and TRBJ2-2, is DAGVTQSPTHLIKTRGQQVTLRCSPKSGHDTVSWYQQALGQGPQFIFQYYEEEERQRGNFPDRFSGHQFPNYSSELNVNALLLGDSALYLCASSFWGLAGGPSTGELFFGEGSRLTVL.

This chain joins TRBV5-4 and TRBJ1-1; 7 positions agree with TRBD1. Losses at the gene ends were 3 bases for V and 0 bases for J; bases not matched to a gene: 5. Germline CDR1 reads SGHNT; CDR2 reads YYREEE (reference sequence). CDR3 length: 15 residues. CDR3 protein: CASSSAGGLNTEAFF. The CDR3 DNA follows: TGTGCCAGCAGCTCGGCAGGGGGGTTGAACACTGAAGCTTTCTTT.

This chain joins TRBV11-2 and TRBJ2-2, with a tentative D call TRBD1 (6 bases). Looked up from germline, CDR1 is SGHAT and CDR2 is FQNNGV. V was shortened by 3 bases and J by 4 bases, with 12 bases between the two germline ends. The CDR3 loop spans 15 amino acids. CDR3 sequence: CASSLVGTPTGELFF. CDR3 coding DNA: TGTGCCAGCAGCTTGGTGGGGACACCCACCGGGGAGCTGTTTTTT.

The gene calls are TRBV19 and TRBJ1-1, with 8 bases identical to TRBD1. CDR1 and CDR2 (germline): LNHDA, SQIVND (reference sequence). CDR3 length: 14 amino acids. With V trimmed by 4 bases and J by 5 bases, 6 bases remained unmatched. CDR3 in DNA: TGTGCCAGTAGTACGACAGGGGCTAGGACTGAAGCTTTCTTT. Its translation is CASSTTGARTEAFF.

V and J are TRBV1 and TRBJ2-7; the D segment call TRBD2 is taken from the table without a DNA check. TRBV1 is classified as a pseudogene. The CDR3 runs 14 residues. CDR3 sequence (DNA): TGCACCAGCAGCGAGCGGCGGGAGGGCCACGAGCAGTACGTC. Translation: CTSSERREGHEQYV.

The chain is built from TRBV7-9 and TRBJ2-1; TRBD1 agrees at 9 bases. The germline CDR1 and CDR2 sequences are SEHNR and FQNEAQ (reference sequence). Trimming cost V 1 base and J 5 bases; bases outside gene matches: 3. The CDR3 has 15 amino acids. This CDR3 is CASSLVGTGNNEQFF. DNA for the CDR3: TGTGCCAGCAGCTTAGTTGGGACAGGGAACAATGAGCAGTTCTTC.